Below are 17 T cell receptor beta chains sequenced from a single sample in a study of blood T cell repertoires in COVID-19. The method was immunoSEQ multiplex PCR; TCRdb's version includes in-frame clones alone and lacks a portion of them. Among fewer than 95,000 clones listed, 55% to 75% were seen once. Specimen: peripheral blood. The receptor source for this set is a woman aged 80 or over with acute or convalescent COVID-19.

V and J are TRBV5-6 and TRBJ2-5; 12 bases are a match to TRBD2. There are 16 residues in the CDR3. Unmatched junction bases numbered 4, after V lost 2 bases and J lost 2 bases. The V gene's germline CDR1 is SGHDT and CDR2 YYEEEE. The CDR3 DNA is TGTGCCAGCAGCTTTCGGCTAGCGGGGGGGCAAGAGACCCAGTACTTC. Translated: CASSFRLAGGQETQYF.

The CDR3 DNA reads as TGTGCCAGTAGTATAGTGAGGGGACATATGAACACTGAAGCTTTCTTT. It translates to CASSIVRGHMNTEAFF. This rearrangement joins TRBV19 to TRBJ1-1, with D maybe TRBD1 (6 bases). The CDR3 length is 16 residues. Germline V gene data show CDR1 as LNHDA and CDR2 as SQIVND (reference sequence). Between the trimmed V and J ends, which lost 1 base and 0 bases, there was a span of 12 bases.

In DNA form, the CDR3 reads TGCGCCAGCAGCTTGTCTCTAACAGGGGACTATGGCTACACCTTC. The encoded protein is CASSLSLTGDYGYTF. V usage is TRBV5-1 and J usage is TRBJ1-2; 7 nucleotides agree with TRBD1. V gave up 1 base and J gave up 3 bases; unmatched junction bases: 6. Per the germline V gene, CDR1 is SGHRS and CDR2 is YFSETQ. CDR3 length equals 15 residues.

The rearrangement links TRBV7-3 to TRBJ2-5; no reliable D call. Per germline, CDR1 SGHTA and CDR2 FQGTGA. V was cut by 0 bases and J by 3 bases, with 8 bases left in between. CDR3 length equals 14 residues. CDR3 in amino acids: CASSLTFGEETQYF. The CDR3, as DNA: TGTGCCAGCAGCTTAACTTTCGGAGAAGAGACCCAGTACTTC.

The genes are TRBV29-1 and TRBJ1-2; D call uncertain. Germline V gives CDR1 SQVTM, CDR2 ANQGSEA. The CDR3 totals 12 residues. V shed 4 bases and J shed 3 bases, with 9 bases lying between them. CDR3 sequence reads: CSVADTYYGYTF. CDR3 sequence (DNA): TGCAGCGTTGCCGACACCTACTATGGCTACACCTTC.

The V and J genes are TRBV7-3 and TRBJ1-1; the D is unclear. The CDR3 covers 11 residues. V was trimmed by 5 bases and J by 6 bases, leaving 7 bases between them. CDR1 is SGHTA, CDR2 FQGTGA, per germline. CDR3 sequence reads: CASSVAPEAFF. CDR3 nucleotides: TGTGCCAGCAGCGTAGCCCCTGAAGCTTTCTTT.

The V call is TRBV9, the J call TRBJ1-2; D is perhaps TRBD1 (5 bases). Germline CDR1 and CDR2: SGDLS and YYNGEE. V was pared by 3 bases and J by 0 bases, with 12 bases between. The CDR3 length is 15 residues. CDR3 sequence: CASSAGGETNYGYTF. The CDR3, as DNA: TGTGCCAGCAGCGCCGGGGGGGAAACTAACTATGGCTACACCTTC.

This sequence joins TRBV18 and TRBJ2-7, with 12 bases that match TRBD2. V was pared by 3 bases and J by 1 base, with 1 base of the junction left unmatched. The CDR3 length is 15 residues. Germline V CDR1 and CDR2: KGHSH, LQKENI. In DNA, the CDR3 is TGTGCCAGCTCACCTGGGACTAGCGGGTCCTACGAGCAGTACTTC. It codes for CASSPGTSGSYEQYF. Variable domain in full (rest from reference TRBV18 and TRBJ2-7): NAGVMQNPRHLVRRRGQEARLRCSPMKGHSHVYWYRQLPEEGLKFMVYLQKENIIDESGMPKERFSAEFPKEGPSILRIQQVVRGDSAAYFCASSPGTSGSYEQYFGPGTRLTVT.

This chain uses TRBV6-5 with TRBJ2-3, with D maybe TRBD2 (6 bases). Germline V gene sequence: CDR1 MNHEY, CDR2 SVGAGI. This CDR3 has 14 amino acids. Trimming removed 2 bases at V and 9 bases at J, with 15 bases between. The CDR3 bases are TGTGCCAGCAGTTACACAGACCCGGCGGGGACGCAGTATTTT. It encodes CASSYTDPAGTQYF.

The chain has TRBV15 and TRBJ1-2, with a possible D match to TRBD1 (5 bases). This CDR3 has 15 residues. V was cut by 5 bases and J by 2 bases, with 15 bases left in between. Germline CDR1 and CDR2: LNHNV and YYDKDF (reference sequence). CDR3 residues: CATSLTRQSNYGYTF. The CDR3 nucleotides read TGTGCCACCAGCCTCACGAGACAGTCGAACTATGGCTACACCTTC.

The V call is TRBV6-5, the J call TRBJ1-2; D remains ambiguous. From germline, CDR1 is MNHEY and CDR2 SVGAGI. V lost 7 bases and J lost 0, with 15 bases in between. This CDR3 is built from 15 residues. The DNA for the CDR3 is TGTGCCAGCACCCTCGGCGGCGGCGCTAACTATGGCTACACCTTC. Translating it yields CASTLGGGANYGYTF.

The chain recombines TRBV5-1 with TRBJ2-5; D possibly corresponds to TRBD1 (5 bases). The V end was cut by 0 bases, the J end by 2 bases, with 11 bases between. Germline CDR1 reads SGHRS; CDR2 reads YFSETQ. The CDR3 spans 15 residues. CDR3 in amino acids: CASSLEGMAQETQYF. For the CDR3, the DNA is TGCGCCAGCAGCTTGGAGGGGATGGCTCAAGAGACCCAGTACTTC.

The chain employs TRBV9 and TRBJ2-3, with 13 nucleotides matching TRBD2. Germline assignment: CDR1 SGDLS and CDR2 YYNGEE. J was trimmed by 4 bases and V by 4 bases; bases with no gene match: 21. There are 21 residues in the CDR3. CDR3 DNA sequence: TGTGCCAGCAGCCCCAGGCTAGGTCGGCCAACTAGCGGGGGGGCTTCAGATACGCAGTATTTT. It yields the protein CASSPRLGRPTSGGASDTQYF.

The V call is TRBV5-4, the J call TRBJ2-1, with D hard to call. The germline CDR1 and CDR2 sequences are SGHNT and YYREEE (reference sequence). The ends were cut back, 3 bases at V and 4 bases at J, with 14 bases in the middle. This CDR3 contains 15 residues. The CDR3 sequence is CASSSYTSSYNEQFF. As DNA, the CDR3 is TGTGCCAGCAGCTCCTACACCTCTAGTTACAATGAGCAGTTCTTC. Full variable domain (outside the CDR3, taken from reference TRBV5-4 and TRBJ2-1): ETGVTQSPTHLIKTRGQQVTLRCSSQSGHNTVSWYQQALGQGPQFIFQYYREEENGRGNFPPRFSGLQFPNYSSELNVNALELDDSALYLCASSSYTSSYNEQFFGPGTRLTVL.

The chain combines TRBV7-2 with TRBJ1-2, with D uncertain. Germline CDR1 SGHTA, CDR2 FQGNSA. V lost 5 bases and J 2 bases, leaving 6 bases between the germline ends. The CDR3 runs 12 residues. The CDR3 DNA follows: TGTGCCAGCAGCGGCAGGAACTATGGCTACACCTTC. Residues: CASSGRNYGYTF.

CDR3 coding DNA: TGTGCCAGCTCCCCCCGCCCGGCGGACAGCTCTGGAAACACCATATATTTT. Amino acid sequence: CASSPRPADSSGNTIYF. The V call is TRBV18, the J call TRBJ1-3; D may be TRBD1 (6 bases). This CDR3 is built from 17 residues. Germline V gene lookup returns CDR1 KGHSH and CDR2 LQKENI. Trimming took 6 bases from V and 0 from J, leaving 18 bases between them.

The V call is TRBV7-2, the J call TRBJ2-2; D is undetermined. The CDR3 has 13 amino acids. The V end lost 3 bases, the J end lost 4 bases, and 6 bases lay between the germline ends. In germline, CDR1 is SGHTA, CDR2 FQGNSA. Here the CDR3 reads CASSFAVTGELFF. CDR3 nucleotide sequence: TGTGCCAGCAGCTTTGCAGTCACCGGGGAGCTGTTTTTT.